The T cell receptor beta chain described here comes from a study of shared clonotypes between healthy human individuals. Sequencing was performed with immunoSEQ multiplex PCR; in TCRdb, only in-frame clones are kept and a portion is missing. The sample has roughly 2 million clones; over 85% are singletons. From germline, CDR1 is SGHAT and CDR2 FQNNGV. V lost 2 bases, J lost 5 bases, and 9 bases lay in between. The CDR3 is 13 amino acids. The chain carries TRBV11-2 and TRBJ1-1; TRBD1 is a possible D gene (5 bases). This clonotype originated in a man between 18 and 35 years old in good health. The sequencing input was naive CD4+ T cells sorted from blood. This sample's subset: CD45RA+ positively selected. CDR3 bases: TGTGCCAGCAGCTTAATGGGGGGAACTGAAGCTTTCTTT. Translated: CASSLMGGTEAFF.